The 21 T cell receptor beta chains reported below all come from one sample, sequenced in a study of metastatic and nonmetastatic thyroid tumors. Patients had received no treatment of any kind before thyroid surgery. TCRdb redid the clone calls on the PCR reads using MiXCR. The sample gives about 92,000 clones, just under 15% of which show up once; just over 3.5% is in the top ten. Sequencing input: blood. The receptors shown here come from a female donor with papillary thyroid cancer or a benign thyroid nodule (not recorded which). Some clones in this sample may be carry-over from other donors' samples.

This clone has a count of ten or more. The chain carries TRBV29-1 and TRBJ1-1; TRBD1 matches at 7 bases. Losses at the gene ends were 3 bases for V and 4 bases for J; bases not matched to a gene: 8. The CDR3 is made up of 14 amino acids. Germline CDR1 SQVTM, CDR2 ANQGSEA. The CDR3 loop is CSVEGTAWGTEAFF. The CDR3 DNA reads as TGCAGCGTTGAGGGGACAGCCTGGGGCACTGAAGCTTTCTTT.

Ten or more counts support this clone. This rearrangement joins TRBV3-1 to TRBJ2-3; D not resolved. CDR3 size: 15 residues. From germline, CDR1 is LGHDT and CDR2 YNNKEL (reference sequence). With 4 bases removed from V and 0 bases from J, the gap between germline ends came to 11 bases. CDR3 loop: CASSLRTESTDTQYF. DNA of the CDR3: TGTGCCAGCAGCCTTCGGACGGAAAGCACAGATACGCAGTATTTT.

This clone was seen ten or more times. CDR3 bases: TGTGCCAGCAGCCCCGAGGGGAGCTCCTACGAGCAGTACTTC. Amino acids: CASSPEGSSYEQYF. The V call is TRBV7-9, the J call TRBJ2-7; D assignment may be TRBD1 or TRBD2 (5 bases each). From germline, CDR1 is SEHNR and CDR2 FQNEAQ (reference sequence). This CDR3 has 14 residues. Deletions cut 5 bases from V and 0 bases from J, with 11 bases between.

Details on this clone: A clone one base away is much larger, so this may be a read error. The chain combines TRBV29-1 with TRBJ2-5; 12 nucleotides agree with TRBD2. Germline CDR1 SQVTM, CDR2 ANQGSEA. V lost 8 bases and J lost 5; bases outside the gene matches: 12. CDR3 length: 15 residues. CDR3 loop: CSFAATSGGRETQYF. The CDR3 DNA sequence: TGCAGCTTCGCCGCAACTAGCGGGGGGAGGGAGACCCAGTACTTC. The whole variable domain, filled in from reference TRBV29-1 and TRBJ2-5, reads SAVISQKPSRDICQRGTSLTIQCQVDSQVTMMFWYRQQPGQSLTLIATANQGSEATYESGFVIDKFPISRPNLTFSTLTVSNMSPEDSSIYLCSFAATSGGRETQYFGPGTRLLVL.

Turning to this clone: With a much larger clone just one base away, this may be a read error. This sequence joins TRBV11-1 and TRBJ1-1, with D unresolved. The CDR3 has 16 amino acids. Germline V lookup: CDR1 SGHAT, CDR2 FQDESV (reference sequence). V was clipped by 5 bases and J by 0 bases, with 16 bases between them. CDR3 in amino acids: CASSLGRCGVNTEAFF. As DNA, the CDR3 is TGTGCCAGCAGCCTCGGTAGGTGCGGGGTGAACACTGAAGCTTTCTTT. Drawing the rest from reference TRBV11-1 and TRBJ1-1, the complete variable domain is EAEVAQSPRYKITEKSQAVAFWCDPISGHATLYWYRQILGQGPELLVQFQDESVVDDSQLPKDRFSAERLKGVDSTLKIQPAELGDSAMYLCASSLGRCGVNTEAFFGQGTRLTVV.

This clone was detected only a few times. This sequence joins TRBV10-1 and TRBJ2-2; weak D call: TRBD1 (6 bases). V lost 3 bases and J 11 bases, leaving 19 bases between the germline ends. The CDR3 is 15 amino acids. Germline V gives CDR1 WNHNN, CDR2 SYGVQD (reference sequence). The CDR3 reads CASSDTPDGGGELFF. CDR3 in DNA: TGCGCCAGCAGTGATACCCCGGATGGGGGCGGTGAGCTGTTTTTT.

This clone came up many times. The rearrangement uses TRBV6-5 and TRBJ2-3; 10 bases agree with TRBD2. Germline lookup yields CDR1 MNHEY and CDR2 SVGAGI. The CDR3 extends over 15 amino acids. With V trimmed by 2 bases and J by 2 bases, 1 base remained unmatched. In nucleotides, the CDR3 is TGTGCCAGCAGTTACACTAGCGGGGACACAGATACGCAGTATTTT. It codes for CASSYTSGDTDTQYF.

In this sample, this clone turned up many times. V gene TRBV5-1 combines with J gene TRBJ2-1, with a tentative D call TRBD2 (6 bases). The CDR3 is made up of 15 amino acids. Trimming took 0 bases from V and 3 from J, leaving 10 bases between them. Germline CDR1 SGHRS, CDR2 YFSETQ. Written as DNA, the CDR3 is TGCGCCAGCAGCTTGGGGCGGGGCCACTACAATGAGCAGTTCTTC. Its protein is CASSLGRGHYNEQFF.

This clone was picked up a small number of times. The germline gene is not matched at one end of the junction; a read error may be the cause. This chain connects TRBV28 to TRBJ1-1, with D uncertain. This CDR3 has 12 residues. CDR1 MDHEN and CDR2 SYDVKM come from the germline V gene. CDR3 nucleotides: TGTGCCAGTAGTCCCACCAACACTGAAGCTTTATTT. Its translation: CASSPTNTEALF. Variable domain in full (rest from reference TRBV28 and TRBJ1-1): DVKVTQSSRYLVKRTGEKVFLECVQDMDHENMFWYRQDPGLGLRLIYFSYDVKMKEKGDIPEGYSVSREKKERFSLILESASTNQTSMYLCASSPTNTEALFGQGTRLTVV.

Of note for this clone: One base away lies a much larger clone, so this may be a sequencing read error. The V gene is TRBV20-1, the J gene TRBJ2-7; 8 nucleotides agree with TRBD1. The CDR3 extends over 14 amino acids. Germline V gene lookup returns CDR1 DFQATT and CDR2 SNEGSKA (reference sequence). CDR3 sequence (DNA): TGCAGTGCAAAAGGGACAGGCGGATACTACGAGCACTACTTC. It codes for CSAKGTGGYYEHYF.

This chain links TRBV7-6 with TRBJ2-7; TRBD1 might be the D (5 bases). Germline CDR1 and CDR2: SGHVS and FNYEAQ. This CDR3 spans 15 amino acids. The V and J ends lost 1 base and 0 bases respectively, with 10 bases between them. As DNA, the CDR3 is TGTGCCAGCAGCTTAGGACAGACGAGCTCCTACGAGCAGTACTTC. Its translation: CASSLGQTSSYEQYF.

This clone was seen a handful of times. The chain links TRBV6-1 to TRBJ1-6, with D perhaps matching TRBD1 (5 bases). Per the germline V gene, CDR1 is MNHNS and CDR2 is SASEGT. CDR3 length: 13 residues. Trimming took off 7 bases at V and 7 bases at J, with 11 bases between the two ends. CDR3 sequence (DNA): TGTGCCAGCATGGGGGACGTCAATTCACCCCTCCACTTT. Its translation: CASMGDVNSPLHF.

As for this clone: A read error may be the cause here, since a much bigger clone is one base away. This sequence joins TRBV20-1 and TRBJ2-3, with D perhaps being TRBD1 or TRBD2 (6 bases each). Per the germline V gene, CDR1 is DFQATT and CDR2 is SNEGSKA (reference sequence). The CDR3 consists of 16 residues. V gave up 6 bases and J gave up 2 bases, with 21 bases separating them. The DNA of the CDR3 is TGCAGTGCCTTCCTCCCGGGGGCGTGTTTCACAGATACGCAGTATTTT. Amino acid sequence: CSAFLPGACFTDTQYF.

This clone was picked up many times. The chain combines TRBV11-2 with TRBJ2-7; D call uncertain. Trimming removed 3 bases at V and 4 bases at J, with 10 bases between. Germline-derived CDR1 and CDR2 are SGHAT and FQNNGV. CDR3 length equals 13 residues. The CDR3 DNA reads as TGTGCCAGCAGCTTCCCCCCCAATTACGAGCAGTACTTC. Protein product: CASSFPPNYEQYF.

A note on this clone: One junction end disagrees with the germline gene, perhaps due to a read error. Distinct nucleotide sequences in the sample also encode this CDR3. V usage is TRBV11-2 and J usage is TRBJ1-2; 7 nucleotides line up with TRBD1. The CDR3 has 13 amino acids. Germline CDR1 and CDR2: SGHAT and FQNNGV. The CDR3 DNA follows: TGTGCCAGCAGCATTCCAGGGGGACATGGCTACACATTC. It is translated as CASSIPGGHGYTF. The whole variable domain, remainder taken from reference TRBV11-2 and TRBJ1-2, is EAGVAQSPRYKIIEKRQSVAFWCNPISGHATLYWYQQILGQGPKLLIQFQNNGVVDDSQLPKDRFSAERLKGVDSTLKIQPAKLEDSAVYLCASSIPGGHGYTFGSGTRLTVV.

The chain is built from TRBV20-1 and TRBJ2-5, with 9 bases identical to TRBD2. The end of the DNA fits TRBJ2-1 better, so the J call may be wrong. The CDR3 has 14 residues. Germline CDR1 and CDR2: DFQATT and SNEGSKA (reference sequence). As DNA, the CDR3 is TGCAGTTCTACCGTGACTAGCGGAAGGGGAGAGCAGTTCTTC. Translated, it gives CSSTVTSGRGEQFF.

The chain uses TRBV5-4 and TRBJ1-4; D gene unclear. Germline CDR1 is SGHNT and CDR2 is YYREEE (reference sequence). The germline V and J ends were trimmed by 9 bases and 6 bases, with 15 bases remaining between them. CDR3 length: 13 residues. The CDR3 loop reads CATAGAFDEKLFF. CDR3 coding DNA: TGTGCCACGGCAGGAGCGTTTGATGAAAAACTGTTTTTT.

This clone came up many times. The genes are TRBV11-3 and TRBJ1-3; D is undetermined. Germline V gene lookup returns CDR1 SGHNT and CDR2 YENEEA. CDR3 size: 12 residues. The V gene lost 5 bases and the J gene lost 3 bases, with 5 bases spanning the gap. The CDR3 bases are TGTGCCAGCAGCCGGAGTGGAAACACCATATATTTT. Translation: CASSRSGNTIYF.

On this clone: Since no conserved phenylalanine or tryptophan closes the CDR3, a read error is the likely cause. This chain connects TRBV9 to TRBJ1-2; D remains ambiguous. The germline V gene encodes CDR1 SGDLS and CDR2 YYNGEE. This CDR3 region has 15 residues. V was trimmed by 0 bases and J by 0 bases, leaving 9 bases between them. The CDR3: CASSVEWEANYGYTI. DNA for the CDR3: TGTGCCAGCAGCGTAGAATGGGAAGCTAACTATGGCTACACCATC.

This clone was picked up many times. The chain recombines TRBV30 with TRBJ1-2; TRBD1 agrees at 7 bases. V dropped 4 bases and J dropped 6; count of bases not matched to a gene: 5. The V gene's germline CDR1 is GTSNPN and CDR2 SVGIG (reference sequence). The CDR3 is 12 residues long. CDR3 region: CAWTGGRDGYTF. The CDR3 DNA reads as TGTGCCTGGACAGGGGGAAGAGATGGCTACACCTTC.

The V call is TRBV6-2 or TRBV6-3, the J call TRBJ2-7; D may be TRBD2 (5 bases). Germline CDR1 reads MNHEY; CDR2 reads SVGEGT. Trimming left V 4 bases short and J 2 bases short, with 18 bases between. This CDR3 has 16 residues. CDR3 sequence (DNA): TGTGCCAGCAGTTTGTCGATCCTAGTCGGGACCTACGAGCAGTACTTC. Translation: CASSLSILVGTYEQYF.